The T cell receptor (beta chain) described here comes from a study of beta chain features in type 1 diabetes. As for the study in general: Sorted cells, 107,917,701 in number, were examined across all samples. Study results and caveats: The study found moderately but significantly shorter TCRB CDR3s in all four CD4+ subsets of Type 1 diabetes patients. In the patient group, naive, central memory and Treg TCRB repertoires seemed more alike than in the healthy donor group.

In this sample, this clone turned up a few times. Its antigen is not identified. V trimming: 1 base; J trimming: 10 bases; junction bases outside the gene matches: 5. CDR1 and CDR2 from the germline V gene are SGHAT and FQNNGV. This CDR3 has 15 residues. The study reverse transcribed the entire isolated RNA, so it sequenced expressed TCRB transcripts. Profiled with immunoSEQ multiplex PCR; TCRdb holds only in-frame clones, not every one. The data hold hundreds of thousands of clones, with over 12% observed a single time. The V call is TRBV11-2, the J call TRBJ1-6, with 9 bases identical to TRBD1. This TCR derives from a man between 18 and 35 years old with type 1 diabetes. The sequenced sample consisted of naive CD4+ T cells from blood. CDR3 protein: CASSLVGTGISPLHF. The CDR3 bases are TGTGCCAGCAGCTTAGTCGGGACAGGGATCTCACCCCTCCACTTT.